A selection of T cell receptor beta chains follows, all from one sample in a study of neurological immune-mediated disorders. Using its own MiXCR run on the 5' RACE reads, TCRdb lists one record per CDR3 protein. This table has about 70,000 distinct CDR3 sequences, 3.2% appearing once. Sequenced input: PBMCs. These receptors were collected from a woman aged 45-60 years with multiple sclerosis. CDR3s include the opening cysteine and the closing phenylalanine or tryptophan. The D gene is left open where the match is weak. Clone size is given as once, few, many, or a class for an expanded clone.

cdr3_nt,cdr3_aa,j_call,clone_size,v_call,d_call
TGTGCCAGCAGTCTACAGGCTACCACAGATACGCAGTATTTT,CASSLQATTDTQYF,TRBJ2-3,once,TRBV2,.
TGCAGTACCTGGAGGATGGCGGGAGTGCGTAACAATGAGCAGTTCTTC,CSTWRMAGVRNNEQFF,TRBJ2-1,many,TRBV20-1,TRBD2
TGTGCCTCCGGGGGGGGGCGAGAACTGTTTTTT,CASGGGRELFF,TRBJ1-4,many,TRBV10-3,.
TGTGCCTCCCGGGACTCCGAGTCAGAGACCCAGTACTTC,CASRDSESETQYF,TRBJ2-5,many,TRBV10-3,.
TGCGCCAGCAGCTTTCCGGGGGACATTCAGTACTTC,CASSFPGDIQYF,TRBJ2-4,many,TRBV5-1,.
TGCGCCAGTGTGGGGGACTACGAGCAGTACTTC,CASVGDYEQYF,TRBJ2-7,many,TRBV5-1,.
TGCAGTGCTAGTAGTTGGGGAGCGAACACCGGGGAGCTGTTTTTT,CSASSWGANTGELFF,TRBJ2-2,many,TRBV20-1,.
TGTGCCAGCAGTTACTCAGAGGCCTGGAATGTGGGACTGTTTTTT,CASSYSEAWNVGLFF,TRBJ1-4,many,TRBV6-6,.
TGCGCCAGCAGCTTGGTGGCAGGACCGTCCGGCTACACCTTC,CASSLVAGPSGYTF,TRBJ1-2,many,TRBV5-1,.
TGCGCCAGCAGCGAAGGAACAGGGCAAGAGACCCAGTACTTC,CASSEGTGQETQYF,TRBJ2-5,many,TRBV5-1,.
TGTGCCAGCAGTCTCGTAGTCACGGGCAGGGGAAATTCACCCCTCCACTTT,CASSLVVTGRGNSPLHF,TRBJ1-6,many,TRBV11-2,.
TGCAGTGCTAGACCTCAAAACATTCAGTACTTC,CSARPQNIQYF,TRBJ2-4,many,TRBV20-1,.
TGCAGTGCTAGACCAGGCCTTGCTTCTAATGAAAAACTGTTTTTT,CSARPGLASNEKLFF,TRBJ1-4,many,TRBV20-1,.
TGTGCCAGCAGCACTTTAGAAGAGCAGTACTTC,CASSTLEEQYF,TRBJ2-7,many,TRBV7-2,.
TGTGCCAGCAGTTTGTCCCGAGGTCTGACCCAGCATTTT,CASSLSRGLTQHF,TRBJ1-5,many,TRBV28,.
TGTGCCAGCAGCTTGGGAGGGGTTGAGCAGTACTTC,CASSLGGVEQYF,TRBJ2-7,many,TRBV7-9,TRBD2
TGTGCCAGCAGTTTACTTAGGCCCACTGGACAGCCCCAGCATTTT,CASSLLRPTGQPQHF,TRBJ1-5,many,TRBV27,.
TGCAGCGCCGATGGCCCCAGGAACACAGATACGCAGTATTTT,CSADGPRNTDTQYF,TRBJ2-3,many,TRBV29-1,.
TGCGCCAGCAGTTTAGGGACAGGTGAAGCTTTCTTT,CASSLGTGEAFF,TRBJ1-1,many,TRBV5-1,TRBD1
TGTGCCAGCTCACCACCCGGAAGGCCAGCAAACACAGCAGTCTACGAGCAGTACTTC,CASSPPGRPANTAVYEQYF,TRBJ2-7,many,TRBV18,.
TGTGCCAGCAGCCCAAGGACAGAAGGCTACACCTTC,CASSPRTEGYTF,TRBJ1-2,many,TRBV7-2,.
TGTGCCAGCTCCGGGACCTCCTACGAGCAGTACTTC,CASSGTSYEQYF,TRBJ2-7,many,TRBV9,.
TGCGCCAGCAGCTTGTATCAGGGGGATCAGCCCCAGCATTTT,CASSLYQGDQPQHF,TRBJ1-5,many,TRBV5-1,TRBD1
TGTGCCAGCAAACAGGGGGTGACCGGGGAGCTGTTTTTT,CASKQGVTGELFF,TRBJ2-2,many,TRBV12-3/TRBV12-4,TRBD1
TGCAGTGCTAGAGACCACAGGGGTGCCAAAAACATTCAGTACTTC,CSARDHRGAKNIQYF,TRBJ2-4,many,TRBV20-1,TRBD1
TGTGCCAGTAGTATTCTACCGGGCGGCCGCGACAAAAACATTCAGTACTTC,CASSILPGGRDKNIQYF,TRBJ2-4,once,TRBV19,.